This is a list of T cell receptor beta chains from one sample in a study of T cell responses to AZD1222 COVID-19 vaccine. This table comes from immunoSEQ multiplex PCR, and its TCRdb copy is limited to in-frame clones, with some not included. Among 130,000 or so clones, around 94% were seen once, and the ten largest hold 6.6%. The material sequenced was peripheral blood, taken on day 0 of AZD1222 vaccination. Every receptor here comes from an adult in good health. CDR3s include the opening cysteine and the closing phenylalanine or tryptophan. The D gene is left open where the match is weak. Only some rows state a clone size, as once, few, many or a class for expanded clones.

>15|TRBD1|TRBJ1-2|-|TRBV6-5
TGTGCCAGCAGTAGGGACAGTCAAGCTAACTATGGCTACACCTTC
CASSRDSQANYGYTF
>16|TRBD1|TRBJ1-6|once|TRBV18
TGTGCCAGCTCACCGGCAGGGGGCGAGGGTAATTCACCCCTCCACTTT
CASSPAGGEGNSPLHF
>16|TRBD2|TRBJ2-2|-|TRBV4-2
TGTGCCAGCAGCACAGGGACTAGCGGGAGCGTCGGGGAGCTGTTTTTT
CASSTGTSGSVGELFF
>18|TRBD2|TRBJ2-7|-|TRBV10-1
TGCGCCAGCAGTGTCCCAACTAGCGGCCACAGAGGGGCCTACGAGCAGTACTTC
CASSVPTSGHRGAYEQYF
>14|TRBD2|TRBJ2-1|few|TRBV6-4
TGTGCCAGCAGTGTAAGGGCGGGAGTGAATGAGCAGTTCTTC
CASSVRAGVNEQFF
>14|TRBD2|TRBJ2-7|-|TRBV5-8
TGTGCCAGCAGCCCATTAGCGGGAGTGGGTGAGCAGTACTTC
CASSPLAGVGEQYF
>14|-|TRBJ1-5|-|TRBV30
TGTGCCTGGAGTCCACAGGGTAGCAATCAGCCCCAGCATTTT
CAWSPQGSNQPQHF
>13|-|TRBJ2-4|-|TRBV11-2
TGTGCCAGCAGCTTAGGGGGAGTAAACATTCAGTACTTC
CASSLGGVNIQYF
>16|-|TRBJ2-5|-|TRBV5-6
TGTGCCAGCAGCCCGAGCTCAGGGTCCGAGTTTGGGACCCAGTACTTC
CASSPSSGSEFGTQYF
>14|-|TRBJ2-7|-|TRBV5-1
TGCGCCAGCAGCCAGGAGGGGTCACAGTCCGAGCAGTACTTC
CASSQEGSQSEQYF
>14|-|TRBJ1-1|-|TRBV6-1
TGTGCCAGCAGTGAAAAGGTTCCCGGAGCTGTAGCTTTCTTT
CASSEKVPGAVAFF
>13|-|TRBJ1-2|-|TRBV30
TGTGCCTGGAGTGCTCCAACTTACGGGGGCTACACCTTC
CAWSAPTYGGYTF
>12|-|TRBJ2-2|-|TRBV6-2/TRBV6-3
TGTGCCAGCAGTTGGTCCACCGGGGAGCTGTTTTTT
CASSWSTGELFF
>16|TRBD1|TRBJ1-1|-|TRBV3-1/TRBV3-2
TGTGCCAGCAGAGAAAGACAGGGGGCGCCTGTGACTGAAGCTTTCTTT
CASRERQGAPVTEAFF
>14|TRBD2|TRBJ2-1|-|TRBV7-8
TGTGCCAGCAGCACTGCGGGAGGGGGTGCTGAGCAGTTCTTC
CASSTAGGGAEQFF
>15|-|TRBJ2-5|-|TRBV2
TGTGCCAGCAGTGACTCCCTAGCGACACAAGAGACCCAGTACTTC
CASSDSLATQETQYF